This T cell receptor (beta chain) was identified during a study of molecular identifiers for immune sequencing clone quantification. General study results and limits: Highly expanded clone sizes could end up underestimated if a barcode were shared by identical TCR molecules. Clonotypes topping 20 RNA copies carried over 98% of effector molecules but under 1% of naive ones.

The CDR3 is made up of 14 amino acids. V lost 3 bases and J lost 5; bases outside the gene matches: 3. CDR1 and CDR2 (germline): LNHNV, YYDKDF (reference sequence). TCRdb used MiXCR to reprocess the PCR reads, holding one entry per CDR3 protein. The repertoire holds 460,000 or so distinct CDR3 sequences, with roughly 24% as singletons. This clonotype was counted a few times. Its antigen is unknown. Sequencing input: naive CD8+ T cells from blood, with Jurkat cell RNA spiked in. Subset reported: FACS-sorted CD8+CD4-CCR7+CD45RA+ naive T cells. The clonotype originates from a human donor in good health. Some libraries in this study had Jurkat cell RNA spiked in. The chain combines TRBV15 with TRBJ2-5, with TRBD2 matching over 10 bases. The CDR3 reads CATSSASGSETQYF. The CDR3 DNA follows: TGTGCCACCAGCAGCGCTAGCGGGAGTGAGACCCAGTACTTC. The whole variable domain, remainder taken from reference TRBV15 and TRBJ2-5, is DAMVIQNPRYQVTQFGKPVTLSCSQTLNHNVMYWYQQKSSQAPKLLFHYYDKDFNNEADTPDNFQSRRPNTSFCFLDIRSPGLGDTAMYLCATSSASGSETQYFGPGTRLLVL.